The source of this T cell receptor (beta chain) is a study of cytomegalovirus exposure and HLA in healthy donors. General study points: Sequences of the TCR beta chain were said to predict the HLA-A and HLA-B alleles of most subjects accurately. Most CMV-associated TCR beta chains appeared HLA-restricted in a later analysis. HLA alleles were associated with 15,000 to 20,000 TCR beta sequences in a later analysis at 0.05 false discovery rate.

This clone has just a few counts. Its antigen is not identified. Use of 60 Vbeta and 13 Jbeta primers characterized the PCR. Profiled with immunoSEQ multiplex PCR; TCRdb holds only in-frame clones, not every one. The data contain 200,000 to 250,000 clones, roughly four fifths of them singletons. Losses at the gene ends were 0 bases for V and 5 bases for J; bases not matched to a gene: 11. Looked up from germline, CDR1 is LGHNA and CDR2 is YNFKEQ. This CDR3 contains 17 residues. The chain carries TRBV4-2 and TRBJ2-5; 8 bases map to TRBD1. This TCR was sampled from a girl aged 2 to 9 in good health and CMV-seronegative. Sequenced sample: PBMCs. The CDR3 DNA sequence: TGTGCCAGCAGCCAAGAGAGGGGGCAGGGGGCAGGGGAGACCCAGTACTTC. Amino acid sequence: CASSQERGQGAGETQYF.